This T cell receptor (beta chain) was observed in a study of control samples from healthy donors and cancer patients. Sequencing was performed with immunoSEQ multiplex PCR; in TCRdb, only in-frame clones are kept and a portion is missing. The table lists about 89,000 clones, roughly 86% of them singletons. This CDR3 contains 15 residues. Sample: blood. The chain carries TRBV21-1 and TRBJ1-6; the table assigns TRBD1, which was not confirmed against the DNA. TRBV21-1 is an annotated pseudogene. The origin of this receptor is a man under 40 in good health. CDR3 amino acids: CASSNQFSYNSPLHF. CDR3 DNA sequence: TGTGCCAGCAGCAACCAGTTCTCCTATAATTCACCCCTCCACTTT.